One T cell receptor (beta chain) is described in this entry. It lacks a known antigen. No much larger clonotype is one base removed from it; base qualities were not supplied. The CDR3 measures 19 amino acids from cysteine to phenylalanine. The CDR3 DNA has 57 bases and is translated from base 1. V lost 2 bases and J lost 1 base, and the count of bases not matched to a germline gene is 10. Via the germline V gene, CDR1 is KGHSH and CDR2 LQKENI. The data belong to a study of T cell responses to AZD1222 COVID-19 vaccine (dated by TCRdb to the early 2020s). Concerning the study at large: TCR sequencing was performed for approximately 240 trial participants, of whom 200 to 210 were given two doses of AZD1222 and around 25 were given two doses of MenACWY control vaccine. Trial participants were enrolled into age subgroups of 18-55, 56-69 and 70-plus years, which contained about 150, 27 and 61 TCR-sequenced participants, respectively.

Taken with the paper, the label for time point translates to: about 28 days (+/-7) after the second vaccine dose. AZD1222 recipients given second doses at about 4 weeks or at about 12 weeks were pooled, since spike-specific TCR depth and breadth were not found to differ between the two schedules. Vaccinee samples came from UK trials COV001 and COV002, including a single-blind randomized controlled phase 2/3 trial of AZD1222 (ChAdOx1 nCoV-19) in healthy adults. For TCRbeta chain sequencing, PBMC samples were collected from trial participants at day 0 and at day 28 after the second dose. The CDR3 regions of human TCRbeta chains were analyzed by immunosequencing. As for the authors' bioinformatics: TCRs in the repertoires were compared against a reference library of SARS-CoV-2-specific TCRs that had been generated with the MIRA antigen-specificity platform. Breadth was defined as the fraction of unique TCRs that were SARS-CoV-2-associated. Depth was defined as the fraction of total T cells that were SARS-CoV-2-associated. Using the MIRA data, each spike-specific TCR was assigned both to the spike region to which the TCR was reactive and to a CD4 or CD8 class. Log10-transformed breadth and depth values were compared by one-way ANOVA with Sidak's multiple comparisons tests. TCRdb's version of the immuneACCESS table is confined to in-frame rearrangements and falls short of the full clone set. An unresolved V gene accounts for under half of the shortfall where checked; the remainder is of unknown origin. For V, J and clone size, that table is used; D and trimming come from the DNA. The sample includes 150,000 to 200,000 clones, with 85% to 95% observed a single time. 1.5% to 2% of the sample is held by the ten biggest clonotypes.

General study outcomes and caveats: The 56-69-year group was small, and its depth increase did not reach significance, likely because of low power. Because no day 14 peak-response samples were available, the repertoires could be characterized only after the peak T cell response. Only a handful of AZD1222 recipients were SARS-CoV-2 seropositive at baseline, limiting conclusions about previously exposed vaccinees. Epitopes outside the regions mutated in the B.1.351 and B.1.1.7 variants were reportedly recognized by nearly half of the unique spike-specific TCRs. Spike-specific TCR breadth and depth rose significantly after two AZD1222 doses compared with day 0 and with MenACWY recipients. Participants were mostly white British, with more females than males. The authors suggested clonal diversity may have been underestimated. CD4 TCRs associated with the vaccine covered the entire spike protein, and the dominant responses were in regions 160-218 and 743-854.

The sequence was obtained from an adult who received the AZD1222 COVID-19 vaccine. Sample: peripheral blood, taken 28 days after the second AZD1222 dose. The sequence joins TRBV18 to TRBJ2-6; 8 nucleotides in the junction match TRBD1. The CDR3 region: CASSPSFVTGVSGANVLTF. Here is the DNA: TGTGCCAGCTCACCATCTTTTGTGACAGGGGTGTCTGGGGCCAACGTCCTGACTTTC. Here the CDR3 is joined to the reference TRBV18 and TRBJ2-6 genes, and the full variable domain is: NAGVMQNPRHLVRRRGQEARLRCSPMKGHSHVYWYRQLPEEGLKFMVYLQKENIIDESGMPKERFSAEFPKEGPSILRIQQVVRGDSAAYFCASSPSFVTGVSGANVLTFGAGSRLTVL.